What follows is one T cell receptor beta chain and its context. This record belongs to a study of blood T cell repertoires in COVID-19. Study overall: The origin of the acute and convalescent COVID-19 samples was the United States, Italy and Spain.

The CDR3 covers 13 residues. Germline V gives CDR1 SEHNR, CDR2 FQNEAQ (reference sequence). With 5 bases clipped from V and 4 bases from J, the junction kept 2 bases outside the gene matches. Authors' analysis steps: By means of reference gene primer amplification, nucleated cell counts were estimated. Profiled with immunoSEQ multiplex PCR; TCRdb holds only in-frame clones, not every one. V and J calls and clone size are those listed in that table; D and trimming were worked out from the DNA. The table shows 140,000 or so clones, with 65% to 80% occurring only once. The sequenced sample consisted of peripheral blood. This chain connects TRBV7-9 to TRBJ2-5; TRBD1 matches at 9 bases. The origin of this receptor is a man in his sixties with acute or convalescent COVID-19. Here the CDR3 reads CASSTDRGETQYF. DNA for the CDR3: TGTGCCAGCAGCACGGACAGGGGAGAGACCCAGTACTTC.